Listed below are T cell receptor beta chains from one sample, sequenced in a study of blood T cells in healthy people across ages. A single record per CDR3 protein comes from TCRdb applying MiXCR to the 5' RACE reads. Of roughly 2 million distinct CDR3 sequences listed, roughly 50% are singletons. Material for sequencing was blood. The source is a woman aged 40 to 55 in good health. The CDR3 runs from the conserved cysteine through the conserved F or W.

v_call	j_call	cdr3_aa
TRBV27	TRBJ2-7	CASSLFRQGNEQYF
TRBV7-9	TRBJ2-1	CASSPYHSRLAGGRNEQFF
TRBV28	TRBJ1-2	CASSLPGQAPINGYTF
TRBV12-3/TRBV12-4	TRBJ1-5	CASRYSNQPQHF
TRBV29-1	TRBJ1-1	CSVAGHLNTEAFF
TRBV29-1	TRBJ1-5	CSVAEGGQPQHF
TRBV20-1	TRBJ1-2	CSARGGGADGYTF
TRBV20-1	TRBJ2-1	CSARDRPLAGPNNEQFF
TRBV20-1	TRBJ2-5	CSAPFGRQETQYF
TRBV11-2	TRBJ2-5	CASSFRSNQETQYF
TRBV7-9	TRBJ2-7	CASSSGRDVTLSYEQYF
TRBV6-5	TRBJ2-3	CASSRLRGNTDTQYF
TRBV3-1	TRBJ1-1	CASSPRYIQATFTEAFF
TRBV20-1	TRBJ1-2	CSARLGQARIGDGYTF
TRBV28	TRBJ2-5	CASSRRKGAEETQYF
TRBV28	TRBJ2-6	CASSLLSGTGANVLTF
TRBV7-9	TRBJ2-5	CASSPSEVRKETQYF
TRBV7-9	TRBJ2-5	CASSFQTGAETQYF
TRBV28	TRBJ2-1	CASSLGRFNEQFF
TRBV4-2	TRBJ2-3	CASSPDQDTQYF